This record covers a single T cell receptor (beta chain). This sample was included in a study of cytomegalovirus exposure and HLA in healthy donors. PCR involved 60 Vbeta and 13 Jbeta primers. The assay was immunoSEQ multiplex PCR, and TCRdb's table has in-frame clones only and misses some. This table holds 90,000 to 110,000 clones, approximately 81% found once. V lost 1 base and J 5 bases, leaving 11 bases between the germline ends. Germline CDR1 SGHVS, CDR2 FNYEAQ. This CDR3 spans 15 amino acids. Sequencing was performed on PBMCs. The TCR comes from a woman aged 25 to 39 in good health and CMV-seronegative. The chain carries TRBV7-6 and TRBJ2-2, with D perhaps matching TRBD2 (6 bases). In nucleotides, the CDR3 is TGTGCCAGCAGCTTAGGAGTGACTAGGACCGGGGAGCTGTTTTTT. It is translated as CASSLGVTRTGELFF.